This T cell receptor (beta chain) was found in a study of regulatory T cells in long-lasting Graves disease. General study points: Patients with persistent Graves' had lower TCR diversity than newly diagnosed patients.

Assembly of TCR beta libraries relied on iRepertoire HTBI primers together with Arm-PCR of CDR3 regions. TCRdb reanalysed the multiplex PCR reads using MiXCR and keeps one entry per CDR3 protein. Among 500,000 to 700,000 distinct CDR3 sequences, around 30% were seen once, and the ten largest hold 35% to 55%. The CDR3 covers 15 residues. CDR1 SNHLY and CDR2 FYNNEI come from the germline V gene. V lost 6 bases to trimming and J lost 6 bases, with 15 bases between them. With respect to this clonotype: Its antigen is as yet unknown.

Time point described: persistent/refractory GD, antithyroid drugs over 5 years with positive TRAb. RNA extracted from PBMCs served as the sequencing template. This receptor was identified in a female donor with Graves disease. J is TRBJ1-6 and V is TRBV2; D is uncertain. This material consisted of peripheral blood mononuclear cells (PBMCs), taken when the disease was refractory, from a patient treated with antithyroid drugs. The CDR3: CASSDKGAGNSPLHF. DNA of the CDR3: TGTGCCAGCAGCGACAAGGGAGCCGGTAATTCACCCCTCCACTTT.